This T cell receptor (beta chain) was found in a study of a mutant IDH1 vaccine in newly diagnosed glioma. Sequencing was performed with immunoSEQ multiplex PCR; in TCRdb, only in-frame clones are kept and a portion is missing. This table holds about 74,000 clones, roughly 86% found once. This clone was recorded only once. The antigen is not known. Time point here: week 35, safety follow-up. One vaccine dose held 300 ug of mutant IDH1 20-mer peptide and came with topical imiquimod. The clonotype comes from a man aged 25 to 45 with glioma. This sample comprised PBMCs, obtained from a glioma patient whose treatment included an IDH1 peptide vaccine.

For the CDR3, the DNA is TGTGCCAGCAGTGGACTAGCGGGAGTCCCCGGGGAGCTGTTTTTT. Encoded protein: CASSGLAGVPGELFF. The rearrangement joins TRBV2 to TRBJ2-2, with 12 nucleotides matching TRBD2. CDR1 and CDR2 from the germline V gene are SNHLY and FYNNEI. J lost 6 bases, V lost 4 bases, and 3 bases had no gene match. The CDR3 contains 15 residues.